These T cell receptor beta chains were read from a single sample in a study of blood T cell repertoires in COVID-19. Produced via immunoSEQ multiplex PCR; TCRdb's table is partial and in-frame only. The top ten hold about 2.2% of the sample, which has 200,000 to 250,000 clones, 86% seen once. Material: peripheral blood. These receptors were taken from a woman between 50 and 59 years old with acute or convalescent COVID-19. Each CDR3 is given with its conserved first and last residue. The D gene is left open where the match is weak.

>TRBV18|TRBJ2-3|NA|14
TGTGCCAGCTCACAGCTAACTAGCACAGATACGCAGTATTTT
CASSQLTSTDTQYF
>TRBV9|TRBJ2-3|NA|14
TGTGCCAGCAGCTTAGGCTACAGCACAGATACGCAGTATTTT
CASSLGYSTDTQYF
>TRBV5-5|TRBJ1-2|TRBD1|15
TGTGCCAGCAGCTTGGGTGGACAGGGGGTATATGGCTACACCTTC
CASSLGGQGVYGYTF
>TRBV30|TRBJ1-6|NA|12
TGTGCCTGGACAGGGGAAGCTTCACCCCTCCACTTT
CAWTGEASPLHF
>TRBV3-1/TRBV3-2|TRBJ2-7|NA|14
TGTGCCAGCAGCCAAACTAGCATTCCGGATGAGCAGTACTTC
CASSQTSIPDEQYF
>TRBV19|TRBJ2-1|NA|18
TGTGCCAGTAGTATGAGCCCCCATCTAGTTTCTTCATACAATGAGCAGTTCTTC
CASSMSPHLVSSYNEQFF
>TRBV7-6|TRBJ1-6|NA|14
TGTGCCAGCAGCCGAGGACAGCCCAATTCACCCCTCCACTTT
CASSRGQPNSPLHF
>TRBV19|TRBJ2-7|NA|14
TGTGCCAGTAGTTCTCGGACTGGCTCCTACGAGCAGTACTTC
CASSSRTGSYEQYF
>TRBV5-1|TRBJ2-7|TRBD1|17
TGCGCCAGCAGCAACAAGCGGGACAGGGGACCCACCTACGAGCAGTACTTC
CASSNKRDRGPTYEQYF
>TRBV10-3|TRBJ2-1|TRBD1|13
TGTGCCGCCTCCGGGACAGGGGATAATGAGCAGTTCTTC
CAASGTGDNEQFF